Described below is a single T cell receptor beta chain sequence and its context. Authors' analysis steps: Reference gene primer amplification in the assay estimated nucleated cell counts. Generated by immunoSEQ multiplex PCR, the TCRdb table keeps only in-frame clones and is missing some. The V and J calls and clone size were taken over from that table, and D and trimming were inferred from the DNA. The data contain under 15,000 clones, 84% of them singletons. The data were taken from a study of blood T cell repertoires in COVID-19. Study summary: The origin of the acute and convalescent COVID-19 samples was the United States, Italy and Spain. Sample material is recorded as cDNA or gDNA derived from T cells, B-cell-depleted T cells, or PBMCs.

The sequenced sample consisted of peripheral blood. The sequence derives from a man between 50 and 59 years old with active COVID-19.

The CDR3, as DNA: TGTGCCAGCAGGCTTAGGGAGGAGGGGTATGGGACCCAGTACTTC. This gives the protein CASRLREEGYGTQYF. This chain links TRBV28 with TRBJ2-5, with D maybe TRBD2 (6 bases). Germline-derived CDR1 and CDR2 are MDHEN and SYDVKM. V gave up 6 bases and J gave up 7 bases, with 21 bases separating them. The CDR3 covers 15 residues.